The next 14 T cell receptor beta chains were all read from a single sample in a study of OX40 agonist ivuxolimab in advanced cancers. This table comes from immunoSEQ multiplex PCR, and its TCRdb copy is limited to in-frame clones, with some not included. The table records roughly 90,000 clones, about 87% of them present only once. Sequencing was performed on CD4+ or CD8+ T cells sorted from blood, taken in a trial of the OX40 agonist ivuxolimab. The receptors were gathered from an adult with an advanced solid tumor such as melanoma, head and neck, liver or kidney cancer.

The chain recombines TRBV28 with TRBJ2-7; 8 nucleotides match TRBD1. The CDR3 has 13 residues. The trim removed 7 bases at V and 7 bases at J, leaving 9 bases unmatched. Germline V gene data show CDR1 as MDHEN and CDR2 as SYDVKM. CDR3 loop: CASTSGGSWEQYF. The DNA for the CDR3 is TGTGCCAGCACTTCAGGGGGCTCATGGGAGCAGTACTTC. The variable domain in full, completed from reference TRBV28 and TRBJ2-7, reads DVKVTQSSRYLVKRTGEKVFLECVQDMDHENMFWYRQDPGLGLRLIYFSYDVKMKEKGDIPEGYSVSREKKERFSLILESASTNQTSMYLCASTSGGSWEQYFGPGTRLTVT.

Regarding this clone: The junction departs from the called germline gene at one end, perhaps through a read error. The V gene is TRBV7-7, the J gene TRBJ2-5; TRBD1 is a possible D gene (9 bases). Germline CDR1 reads SSHAT; CDR2 reads FNYEAQ (reference sequence). The CDR3 has 20 amino acids. CDR3 in DNA: TGTGCTAGCAGCCCCAGGTTGACAGGGGGGATGCGGGGGGCCCAAGAGACCCAGTACTTC. It yields the protein CASSPRLTGGMRGAQETQYF.

The chain links TRBV7-9 to TRBJ1-3, with D uncertain. The CDR3 consists of 16 residues. Germline CDR1 and CDR2: SEHNR and FQNEAQ (reference sequence). Trimming cost V 0 bases and J 0 bases, with 9 bases left between them. CDR3 protein: CASSLAFGYSGNTIYF. The CDR3 DNA reads TGTGCCAGCAGCTTAGCGTTTGGATACTCTGGAAACACCATATATTTT.

The chain uses TRBV28 and TRBJ2-5; D possibly corresponds to TRBD1 (6 bases). Germline V gene sequence: CDR1 MDHEN, CDR2 SYDVKM. With 7 bases removed from V and 9 bases from J, the gap between germline ends came to 18 bases. The CDR3 sequence is 13 residues long. CDR3 nucleotides: TGTGCCAGCAACTCCGGGACAAGGGCGTCCCAGTACTTC. Translated: CASNSGTRASQYF.

This clone was counted only a few times. The chain combines TRBV5-4 with TRBJ2-5; D is perhaps TRBD1 or TRBD2 (6 bases each). The V end was cut by 1 base, the J end by 3 bases, with 7 bases between. Germline assignment: CDR1 SGHNT and CDR2 YYREEE (reference sequence). This CDR3 has 13 residues. The CDR3 protein is CASSLRGEETQYF. CDR3 sequence (DNA): TGTGCCAGCAGCTTGAGGGGGGAAGAGACCCAGTACTTC.

V and J are TRBV30 and TRBJ1-3; the D is unclear. This CDR3 is built from 13 residues. V was pared by 8 bases and J by 4 bases, with 15 bases between. Germline lookup yields CDR1 GTSNPN and CDR2 SVGIG (reference sequence). Here the CDR3 DNA reads TGTGCCGAGGCCCCGGGTCCCGGAAACACCATATATTTT. Translating it yields CAEAPGPGNTIYF. The variable domain in full, completed from reference TRBV30 and TRBJ1-3, reads SQTIHQWPATLVQPVGSPLSLECTVEGTSNPNLYWYRQAAGRGLQLLFYSVGIGQISSEVPQNLSASRPQDRQFILSSKKLLLSDSGFYLCAEAPGPGNTIYFGEGSWLTVV.

In DNA form, the CDR3 reads TGCGCCAGCAGCTTGGGGCTGGACCCAACTAGCAATCAGCCCCAGCATTTT. Its translation: CASSLGLDPTSNQPQHF. The chain employs TRBV5-1 and TRBJ1-5; D remains unclear. Deletions cut 0 bases from V and 0 bases from J, with 13 bases between. This CDR3 comprises 17 residues. CDR1 and CDR2 from the germline V gene are SGHRS and YFSETQ.

The genes are TRBV6-6 and TRBJ2-7, with D maybe TRBD2 (6 bases). This CDR3 is built from 15 residues. V lost 0 bases to trimming and J lost 3 bases, with 12 bases between them. In germline, CDR1 is MNHNY, CDR2 SVGAGI (reference sequence). The CDR3 is CASSYSRVGGYEQYF. The CDR3 DNA is TGTGCCAGCAGTTACTCGAGAGTCGGGGGCTACGAGCAGTACTTC.

This chain uses TRBV18 with TRBJ1-4; D is ambiguous. This CDR3 contains 15 residues. Trimming took off 2 bases at V and 7 bases at J, with 14 bases between the two ends. The germline CDR1 and CDR2 sequences are KGHSH and LQKENI. The CDR3 loop is CASSPSEGSIEKLFF. The CDR3 DNA is TGTGCCAGCTCACCATCTGAAGGCAGTATTGAAAAACTGTTTTTT. The whole variable domain, remainder taken from reference TRBV18 and TRBJ1-4, is NAGVMQNPRHLVRRRGQEARLRCSPMKGHSHVYWYRQLPEEGLKFMVYLQKENIIDESGMPKERFSAEFPKEGPSILRIQQVVRGDSAAYFCASSPSEGSIEKLFFGSGTQLSVL.

The rearrangement joins TRBV20-1 to TRBJ2-5; D is unresolved. The V and J ends lost 2 bases and 5 bases respectively, with 3 bases between them. The CDR3 has 10 amino acids. Germline CDR1 is DFQATT and CDR2 is SNEGSKA (reference sequence). The CDR3 protein is CSARLETQYF. The CDR3 DNA reads as TGCAGTGCTAGACTGGAGACCCAGTACTTC.

The chain recombines TRBV5-5 with TRBJ1-1; D unclear. Germline CDR1 SGHKS, CDR2 YYEKEE (reference sequence). V was clipped by 0 bases and J by 11 bases, with 11 bases between them. The CDR3 covers 12 residues. The CDR3 spells CASSLAVEQAFF. Here the CDR3 DNA reads TGTGCCAGCAGCTTGGCCGTAGAGCAGGCTTTCTTT. Based on the CDR3 plus reference TRBV5-5 and TRBJ1-1, the full variable domain is DAGVTQSPTHLIKTRGQQVTLRCSPISGHKSVSWYQQVLGQGPQFIFQYYEKEERGRGNFPDRFSARQFPNYSSELNVNALLLGDSALYLCASSLAVEQAFFGQGTRLTVV.

CDR3 sequence (DNA): TGTGCCAGCAGCTTAGGCCGAGAAGACACCATATATTTT. Residues: CASSLGREDTIYF. This chain links TRBV7-2 with TRBJ1-3; D gene ambiguous. The CDR3 consists of 13 residues. V was shortened by 1 base and J by 8 bases, with 9 bases between the two germline ends. Germline CDR1 and CDR2: SGHTA and FQGNSA.

The chain employs TRBV9 and TRBJ2-3, with TRBD2 identical over 7 bases. Germline V CDR1 and CDR2: SGDLS, YYNGEE. CDR3 length equals 15 residues. The V gene end was trimmed by 0 bases and the J gene end by 1 base; junction bases not matched to a gene: 2. CDR3 DNA sequence: TGTGCCAGCAGCGTAGCTCGGGGGGGCACAGATACGCAGTATTTT. It translates to CASSVARGGTDTQYF.

CDR3 sequence: CASSPRTGSNQPQHF. The CDR3 nucleotides are TGTGCCAGCAGCCCCCGGACAGGCAGCAATCAGCCCCAGCATTTT. V gene TRBV6-5 combines with J gene TRBJ1-5, with 7 bases matching TRBD1. This CDR3 comprises 15 residues. V was clipped by 6 bases and J by 1 base; unmatched bases: 6. Germline V gives CDR1 MNHEY, CDR2 SVGAGI.